This TCR beta chain comes out of a study of T cell responses to AZD1222 COVID-19 vaccine. Broader study findings: Mapped onto spike, vaccine-associated CD4 TCRs spanned it and were dominant at 160-218 and 743-854. Only 5 to 7 AZD1222 recipients were seropositive at baseline.

A word on this clone: Its target is unknown.

Germline lookup yields CDR1 MNHEY and CDR2 SMNVEV (reference sequence). Trimming stripped 3 bases from V and 6 bases from J, with 18 bases between. CDR3 length: 15 amino acids. Profiling relied on immunoSEQ multiplex PCR, and the TCRdb table lists in-frame clones only, not all of them. Found here are tens of thousands of clones, over 85% of them singletons; the top ten hold 4.2%. This sample comprised peripheral blood, obtained on day 0 of AZD1222 vaccination. The clonotype originates from an adult in good health. The chain combines TRBV27 with TRBJ2-7; perhaps TRBD2 as D (6 bases). The CDR3 protein is CASSLGGIGSSEQYF. The CDR3 nucleotides read TGTGCCAGCAGTTTGGGGGGAATCGGAAGTAGCGAGCAGTACTTC.